These 3 T cell receptor beta chains were sequenced from one sample in a study of shared clonotypes between healthy human individuals. TCRdb's table, derived via immunoSEQ multiplex PCR, lists solely in-frame clones and lacks some. Seen here are about 1 million clones, 75% observed once, and the top ten hold about 1.5%. The sample comprised memory CD4+ T cells sorted from blood. Subset specified: CD45RA-negative fraction. Source of these receptors: a man aged 18 to 35 in good health.

This clone was found a few times. The V call is TRBV6-1, the J call TRBJ1-2; a weak D match, TRBD1 (5 bases). Germline assignment: CDR1 MNHNS and CDR2 SASEGT. V lost 2 bases and J lost 7, with 20 bases in between. The CDR3 contains 16 residues. The CDR3 DNA reads as TGTGCCAGCAGTGAATTGGGGCAGGGAGGCAAGGGTGGCTACACCTTC. Translating it yields CASSELGQGGKGGYTF.

V gene TRBV4-2 combines with J gene TRBJ2-3; the D is unclear. Trimming stripped 1 base from V and 1 base from J, with 12 bases between. The CDR3 runs to 16 residues. CDR1 is LGHNA, CDR2 YNFKEQ, per germline. CDR3 sequence: CASSQVYSQGTDTQYF. DNA of the CDR3: TGTGCCAGCAGCCAAGTATATTCCCAGGGCACAGATACGCAGTATTTT.

The chain couples TRBV6-1 to TRBJ1-1; tentative D call: TRBD1 (5 bases). Germline values: CDR1 MNHNS, CDR2 SASEGT. The CDR3 length is 16 residues. Trimming stripped 2 bases from V and 5 bases from J, with 18 bases between. The CDR3 DNA is TGTGCCAGCAGTGAATGGTGGGCAGGGAGAGAGACTGAAGCTTTCTTT. This codes for CASSEWWAGRETEAFF.